This is a list of T cell receptor beta chains from one sample in a study of T cells after yellow fever vaccination. TCRdb re-called the 5' RACE reads with MiXCR, one entry per CDR3 protein. Of approximately 610,000 distinct CDR3 sequences detected, 17% appear once; the ten largest clones hold around 15%. Specimen: PBMCs, collected 5 days after the first yellow fever vaccination. The origin of the receptors is a man between 18 and 29 years old who received the YFV17D yellow fever vaccine. Each CDR3 is given with its conserved first and last residue. A D gene is named only where the DNA matches it firmly. Only some rows state a clone size, as once, few, many or a class for expanded clones.

TRBV10-3	few	TRBJ2-1	TRBD2	TGTGCCACGGCGACGCGGGACTACTACAATGAGCAGTTCTTC	CATATRDYYNEQFF
TRBV5-1	few	TRBJ2-6	TRBD1	TGCGCCAGCAGCCTAGGGACAGGGACTGGGGCCAACGTCCTGACTTTC	CASSLGTGTGANVLTF
TRBV5-1	few	TRBJ2-1	TRBD2	TGCGCCAGCAGCTTCCTAGCGGGGGGGCTTGAGCAGTTCTTC	CASSFLAGGLEQFF
TRBV12-3/TRBV12-4	NA	TRBJ2-3	TRBD2	TGTGCCAGCAGCCTAACCCCCGGGGGGTTGACGAATACGCAGTATTTT	CASSLTPGGLTNTQYF
TRBV4-3	NA	TRBJ1-6	NA	TGCGCCAGCAGCCAAGCGCCGGGGGCAGGGTTTGTTAATTCACCCCTCCACTTT	CASSQAPGAGFVNSPLHF
TRBV4-2	many	TRBJ2-3	NA	TGTGCCAGCAGCCAATCACAGGGGAGGGGCACAGATACGCAGTATTTT	CASSQSQGRGTDTQYF
TRBV10-3	NA	TRBJ2-3	TRBD2	TGTGCCATCACCCCAGCGGGGGGGCCCACAGATACGCAGTATTTT	CAITPAGGPTDTQYF
TRBV5-1	few	TRBJ2-3	TRBD1	TGCGCCAGCAGCTTGGGACAGGGGGTCCCAGATACGCAGTATTTT	CASSLGQGVPDTQYF
TRBV20-1	NA	TRBJ2-3	TRBD1	TGCAGTGAACAGGGGAACACAGATACGCAGTATTTT	CSEQGNTDTQYF
TRBV6-2/TRBV6-3	NA	TRBJ1-5	TRBD1	TGTGCCAGCGGGACAGGACATCAGCCCCAGCATTTT	CASGTGHQPQHF
TRBV6-2/TRBV6-3	many	TRBJ2-1	NA	TGTGCCAGCAGTCCCTCGAGGGCACCCCCCTACAATGAGCAGTTCTTC	CASSPSRAPPYNEQFF
TRBV4-1	few	TRBJ2-3	NA	TGCGCCAGCAGCCACATTCCTCAGCCAGATACGCAGTATTTT	CASSHIPQPDTQYF
TRBV7-9	few	TRBJ2-7	NA	TGTGCCAGCAGCCAAGGACTCCCTCTGTACTTC	CASSQGLPLYF
TRBV7-8	few	TRBJ1-6	NA	TGTGCCAGCAGCCCCCAAGCACCTAATAATTCACCCCTCCACTTT	CASSPQAPNNSPLHF
TRBV7-9	NA	TRBJ2-5	TRBD1	TGTGCCAGCAGCTCCAGACAGGGCCCGATCGTAGAGACCCAGTACTTC	CASSSRQGPIVETQYF
TRBV3-1	few	TRBJ1-6	NA	TGTGCCAGCAGTCTGACGACCCATAATTCACCCCTCCACTTT	CASSLTTHNSPLHF
TRBV20-1	NA	TRBJ2-1	TRBD2	TGCAGTGCTCCCGGGACTAGCGCCAATAATGAGCAGTTCTTC	CSAPGTSANNEQFF
TRBV5-1	few	TRBJ2-7	TRBD1	TGCGCCAGCAGCTCGGGACAGGGGACTCATAAGGACGAGCAGTACTTC	CASSSGQGTHKDEQYF
TRBV9	few	TRBJ2-3	NA	TGTGCCAGCAGCGTAGGGGCGGGGGCATCTAGCACAGATACGCAGTATTTT	CASSVGAGASSTDTQYF
TRBV10-3	many	TRBJ1-1	NA	TGTGCCATCAGTGCCGGGAGCACTGAAGCTTTCTTT	CAISAGSTEAFF
TRBV20-1	NA	TRBJ1-1	NA	TGCAGTGCTAGCGGGGAAACCGGGGTGAACACTGAAGCTTTCTTT	CSASGETGVNTEAFF
TRBV9	NA	TRBJ1-1	NA	TGTGCCAGCAGCACTAGCCTGAATGAGGGAACTGAAGCTTTCTTT	CASSTSLNEGTEAFF
TRBV4-3	many	TRBJ2-4	NA	TGCGCCAGCAGCCAAAGCTCGGGTCTAGCCAAAAACATTCAGTACTTC	CASSQSSGLAKNIQYF
TRBV5-1	NA	TRBJ2-7	NA	TGCGCCAGCAGATCCGAAATCTCCTACGAGCAGTACTTC	CASRSEISYEQYF
TRBV7-3	few	TRBJ1-1	NA	TGTGCCAGCAGTTCCAGTCTGAACACTGAAGCTTTCTTT	CASSSSLNTEAFF
TRBV5-6	few	TRBJ1-2	TRBD1	TGTGCCAGCAGCTTGGGGACCGGGACAGGGGCTTCAGAGAACTATGGCTACACCTTC	CASSLGTGTGASENYGYTF
TRBV6-2/TRBV6-3	NA	TRBJ1-1	TRBD1	TGTGCCAGCAGTTTCAGAGTGAAGGACAGGGGGCAAAAGGATGAAGCTTTCTTT	CASSFRVKDRGQKDEAFF
TRBV24-1	NA	TRBJ2-1	TRBD2	TGTGCCACCAGTGATACTAGCGGGGAATACAATGAGCAGTTCTTC	CATSDTSGEYNEQFF
TRBV9	NA	TRBJ2-3	TRBD1	TGTGCCAGTCATCCAGGGGGTGGTGCAGATACGCAGTATTTT	CASHPGGGADTQYF
TRBV5-5	few	TRBJ2-3	TRBD1	TGTGCCAGCAGCTTGGATTGGGACAGGAGCACAGATACGCAGTATTTT	CASSLDWDRSTDTQYF
TRBV2	NA	TRBJ1-2	TRBD1	TGTGCCAGCAGCCGGGACAGGGACTCTAATGGCTACACCTTC	CASSRDRDSNGYTF
TRBV7-2	NA	TRBJ1-5	NA	TGTGCCAGCACCTCTGAGCCCCGGAGCAATCAGCCCCAGCATTTT	CASTSEPRSNQPQHF
TRBV5-1	few	TRBJ2-2	NA	TGCGCCAGCAGCTTGGGGGCTACTGGGGAGCTGTTTTTT	CASSLGATGELFF
TRBV2	NA	TRBJ1-4	TRBD1	TGTGCCAGCAGGGGACAGGGAGAAAAACTGTTTTTT	CASRGQGEKLFF
TRBV19	few	TRBJ1-1	NA	TGTGCCAGTAGTGGTTGGGCGATGAACACTGAAGCTTTCTTT	CASSGWAMNTEAFF
TRBV27	many	TRBJ1-1	TRBD1	TGTGCCAGCAGTTCCCCGGGACAGGGGAAAACTGAAGCTTTCTTT	CASSSPGQGKTEAFF
TRBV4-2	NA	TRBJ1-1	NA	TGTGCCAGCAGCCAAGGGGCTCGGGAGGACACTGAAGCTTTCTTT	CASSQGAREDTEAFF
TRBV4-3	NA	TRBJ2-3	TRBD1	TGCGCCAGCAGCCACCGGGACAGACACACAGATACGCAGTATTTT	CASSHRDRHTDTQYF
TRBV6-2/TRBV6-3	many	TRBJ1-1	NA	TGTGCCAGCAGTTACAGAAACACTGAAGCTTTCTTT	CASSYRNTEAFF
TRBV6-1	NA	TRBJ2-6	NA	TGTGCCAGCAGGCACACCGGGGTCGGGCTGAAAGCTGGGGCCAACGTCCTGACTTTC	CASRHTGVGLKAGANVLTF
TRBV28	few	TRBJ2-1	NA	TGTGCCAGCAGTTTAATGCGGCGCTACTCCTACAATGAGCAGTTCTTC	CASSLMRRYSYNEQFF
TRBV4-1	NA	TRBJ2-1	NA	TGCGCCAGCAGCCAACGCCGAGCAAAACACAATGAGCAGTTCTTC	CASSQRRAKHNEQFF
TRBV12-3/TRBV12-4	NA	TRBJ1-2	NA	TGTGCCAGCAGACTAACAGGTCCTAACTATGGCTACACCTTC	CASRLTGPNYGYTF
TRBV11-3	few	TRBJ2-3	NA	TGTGCCAGCAGCTCGCACCCTTCGGGAGATACGCAGTATTTT	CASSSHPSGDTQYF
TRBV7-9	NA	TRBJ2-5	TRBD2	TGTGCCAGCACCTTAGCGGGAGTTCAGACCCAGTACTTC	CASTLAGVQTQYF
TRBV7-8	few	TRBJ2-5	TRBD1	TGTGCCAGCAGCTTCAGGGGGCGTCAAGAGACCCAGTACTTC	CASSFRGRQETQYF
TRBV28	few	TRBJ1-5	NA	TGTGCCACCTATGCGGGGGATCAGCCCCAGCATTTT	CATYAGDQPQHF
TRBV12-5	once	TRBJ2-7	TRBD1	TGTGCTAGTGGTTTTGGGACAGGGATCTACGAGCAGTACTTC	CASGFGTGIYEQYF
TRBV7-9	NA	TRBJ2-7	NA	TGTGCCAGCACCCTGGAGGCCCCCTACGAGCAGTACTTC	CASTLEAPYEQYF
TRBV7-9	few	TRBJ1-3	NA	TGTGCCAGCCAAGAGGGTGCTGGAAACACCATATATTTT	CASQEGAGNTIYF
TRBV4-2	NA	TRBJ1-4	NA	TGTGCCAGCAGCCCCGGATCGGGGGCGAATGAAAAACTGTTTTTT	CASSPGSGANEKLFF
TRBV11-2	few	TRBJ2-7	TRBD1	TGTGCCAGCAGCTTACAGGACAGGATATACGAGCAGTACTTC	CASSLQDRIYEQYF
TRBV21-1	few	TRBJ2-1	NA	TGTGCCAGCAGCAAAAACTCCGAAGGGGGACTCCCGGGCGATGAGCAGTTCTTC	CASSKNSEGGLPGDEQFF
TRBV5-1	NA	TRBJ2-7	NA	TGCGCCAGCACATCAAACAGGGGGGGCTACGAGCAGTACTTC	CASTSNRGGYEQYF
TRBV4-3	NA	TRBJ1-5	TRBD1	TGCGCCAGCAGCCAAGATTACAGGGGAAGCAATCAGCCCCAGCATTTT	CASSQDYRGSNQPQHF
TRBV7-3	NA	TRBJ1-1	TRBD1	TGTGCCAGCAGCTCAACGACAGGGCAAGCTTTCTTT	CASSSTTGQAFF
TRBV7-2	few	TRBJ2-7	TRBD1	TGTGCCAGCAGCTTTGGGACAGGGGGCGTGGGGGAGCAGTACTTC	CASSFGTGGVGEQYF